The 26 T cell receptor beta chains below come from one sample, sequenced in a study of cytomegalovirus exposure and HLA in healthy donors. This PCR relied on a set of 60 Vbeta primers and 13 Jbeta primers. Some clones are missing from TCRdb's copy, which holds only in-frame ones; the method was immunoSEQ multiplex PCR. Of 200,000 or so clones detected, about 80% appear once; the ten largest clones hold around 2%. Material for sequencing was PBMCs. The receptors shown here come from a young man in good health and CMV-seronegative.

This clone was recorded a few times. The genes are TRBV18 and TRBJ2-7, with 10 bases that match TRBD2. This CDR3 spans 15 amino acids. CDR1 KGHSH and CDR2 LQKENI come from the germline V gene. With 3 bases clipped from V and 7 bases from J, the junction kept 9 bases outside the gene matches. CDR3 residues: CASSPGLASAGEQYF. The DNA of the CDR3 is TGTGCCAGCTCACCGGGACTAGCGTCTGCGGGGGAGCAGTACTTC.

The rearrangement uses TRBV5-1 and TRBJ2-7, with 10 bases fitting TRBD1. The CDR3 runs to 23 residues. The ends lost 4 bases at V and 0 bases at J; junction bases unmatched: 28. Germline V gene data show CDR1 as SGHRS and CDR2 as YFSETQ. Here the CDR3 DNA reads TGCGCCAGCAGCCCCGGTCGGGACAGGGGCCTCCTCGGGCGGGAGGAAGACTCCTACGAGCAGTACTTC. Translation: CASSPGRDRGLLGREEDSYEQYF.

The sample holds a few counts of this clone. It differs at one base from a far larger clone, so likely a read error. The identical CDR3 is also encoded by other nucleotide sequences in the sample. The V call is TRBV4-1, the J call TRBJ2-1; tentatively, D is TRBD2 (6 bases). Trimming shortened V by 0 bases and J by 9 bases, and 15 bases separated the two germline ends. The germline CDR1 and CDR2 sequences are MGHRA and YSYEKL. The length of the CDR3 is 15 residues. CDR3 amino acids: CASSQDAGFGSEQFF. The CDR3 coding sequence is TGCGCCAGCAGCCAAGATGCGGGATTCGGTAGTGAGCAGTTCTTC.

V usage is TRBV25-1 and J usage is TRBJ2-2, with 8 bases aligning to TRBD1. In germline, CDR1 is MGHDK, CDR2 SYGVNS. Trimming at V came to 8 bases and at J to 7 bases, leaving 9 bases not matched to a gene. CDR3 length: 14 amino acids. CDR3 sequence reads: CASSRTGSVGELFF. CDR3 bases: TGTGCCAGCTCTAGGACAGGGTCCGTCGGGGAGCTGTTTTTT.

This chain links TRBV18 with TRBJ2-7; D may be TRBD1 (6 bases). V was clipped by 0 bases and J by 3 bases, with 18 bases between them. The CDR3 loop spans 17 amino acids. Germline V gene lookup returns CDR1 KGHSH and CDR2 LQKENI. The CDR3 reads CASSPPVLEGVDYEQYF. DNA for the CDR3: TGTGCCAGCTCACCACCGGTTTTAGAGGGGGTCGACTACGAGCAGTACTTC.

The CDR3 loop is CASSQASGQGYEQYF. CDR3 in DNA: TGTGCCAGCAGCCAAGCCTCGGGACAGGGCTACGAGCAGTACTTC. The V and J genes are TRBV4-2 and TRBJ2-7; 9 bases agree with TRBD1. The CDR3 contains 15 residues. Germline V gives CDR1 LGHNA, CDR2 YNFKEQ. V trimming: 1 base; J trimming: 3 bases; junction bases outside the gene matches: 4.

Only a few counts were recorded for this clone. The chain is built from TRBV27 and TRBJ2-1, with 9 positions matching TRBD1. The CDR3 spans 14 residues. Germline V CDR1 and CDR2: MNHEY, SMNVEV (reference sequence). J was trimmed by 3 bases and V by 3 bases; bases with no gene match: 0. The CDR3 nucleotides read TGTGCCAGCAGTTTGGGACAGGGCTACAATGAGCAGTTCTTC. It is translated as CASSLGQGYNEQFF.

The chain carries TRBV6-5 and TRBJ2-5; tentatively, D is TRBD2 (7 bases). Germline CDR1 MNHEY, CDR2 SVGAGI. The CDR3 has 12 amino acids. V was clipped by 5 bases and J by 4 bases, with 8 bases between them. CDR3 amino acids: CASSGGAETQYF. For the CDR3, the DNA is TGTGCCAGCAGTGGGGGGGCAGAGACCCAGTACTTC.

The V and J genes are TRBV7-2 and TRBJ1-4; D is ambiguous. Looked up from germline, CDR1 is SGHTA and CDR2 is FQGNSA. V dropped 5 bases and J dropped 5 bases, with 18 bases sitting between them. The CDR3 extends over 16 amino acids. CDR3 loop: CASSPLPQSSNEKLFF. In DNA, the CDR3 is TGTGCCAGCAGCCCCTTACCACAGTCCTCAAATGAAAAACTGTTTTTT.

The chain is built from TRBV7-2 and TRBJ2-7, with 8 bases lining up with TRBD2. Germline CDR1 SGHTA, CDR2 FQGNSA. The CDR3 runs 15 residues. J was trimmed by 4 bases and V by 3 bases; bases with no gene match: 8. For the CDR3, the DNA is TGTGCCAGCAGCTTGGGACTAGTGTTCGAGTACGAGCAGTACTTC. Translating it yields CASSLGLVFEYEQYF.

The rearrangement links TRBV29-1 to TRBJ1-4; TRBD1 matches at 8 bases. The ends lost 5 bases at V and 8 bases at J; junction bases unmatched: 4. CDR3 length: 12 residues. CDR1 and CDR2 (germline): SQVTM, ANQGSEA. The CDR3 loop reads CSVRRTGEKLFF. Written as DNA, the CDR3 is TGCAGCGTTCGGCGGACAGGGGAAAAACTGTTTTTT.

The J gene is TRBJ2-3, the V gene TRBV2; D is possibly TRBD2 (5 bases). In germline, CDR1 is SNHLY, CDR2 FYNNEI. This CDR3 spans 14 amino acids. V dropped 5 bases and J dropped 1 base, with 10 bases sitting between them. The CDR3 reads CASSRLLRTDTQYF. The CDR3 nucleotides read TGTGCCAGCAGTCGACTACTTCGCACAGATACGCAGTATTTT.

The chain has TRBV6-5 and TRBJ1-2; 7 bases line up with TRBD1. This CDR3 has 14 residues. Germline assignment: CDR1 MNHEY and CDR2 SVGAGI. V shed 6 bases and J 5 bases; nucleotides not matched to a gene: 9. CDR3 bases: TGTGCCAGCAGCTGGGACAGAAAAAGTTATGGCTACACCTTC. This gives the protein CASSWDRKSYGYTF.

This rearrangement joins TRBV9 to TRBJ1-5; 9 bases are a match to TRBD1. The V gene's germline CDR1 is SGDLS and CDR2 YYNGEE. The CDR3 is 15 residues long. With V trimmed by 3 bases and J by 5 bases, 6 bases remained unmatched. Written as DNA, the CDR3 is TGTGCCAGCAGCGCTACCGGGACAGGGCATCAGCCCCAGCATTTT. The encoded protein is CASSATGTGHQPQHF. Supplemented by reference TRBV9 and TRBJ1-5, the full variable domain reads DSGVTQTPKHLITATGQRVTLRCSPRSGDLSVYWYQQSLDQGLQFLIQYYNGEERAKGNILERFSAQQFPDLHSELNLSSLELGDSALYFCASSATGTGHQPQHFGDGTRLSIL.

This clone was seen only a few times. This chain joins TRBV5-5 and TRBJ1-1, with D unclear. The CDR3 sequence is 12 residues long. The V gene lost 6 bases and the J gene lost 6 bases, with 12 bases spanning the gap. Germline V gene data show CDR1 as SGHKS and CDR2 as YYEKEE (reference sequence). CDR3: CASTDNGPEAFF. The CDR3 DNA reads TGTGCCAGCACCGACAACGGCCCTGAAGCTTTCTTT.

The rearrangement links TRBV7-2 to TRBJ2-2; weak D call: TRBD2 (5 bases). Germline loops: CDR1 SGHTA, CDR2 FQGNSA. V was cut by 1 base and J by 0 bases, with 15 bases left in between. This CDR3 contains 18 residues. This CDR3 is CASSLEGRGAANTGELFF. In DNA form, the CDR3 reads TGTGCCAGCAGCTTAGAGGGCAGAGGAGCGGCGAACACCGGGGAGCTGTTTTTT. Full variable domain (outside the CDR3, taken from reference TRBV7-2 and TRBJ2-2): GAGVSQSPSNKVTEKGKDVELRCDPISGHTALYWYRQSLGQGLEFLIYFQGNSAPDKSGLPSDRFSAERTGGSVSTLTIQRTQQEDSAVYLCASSLEGRGAANTGELFFGEGSRLTVL.

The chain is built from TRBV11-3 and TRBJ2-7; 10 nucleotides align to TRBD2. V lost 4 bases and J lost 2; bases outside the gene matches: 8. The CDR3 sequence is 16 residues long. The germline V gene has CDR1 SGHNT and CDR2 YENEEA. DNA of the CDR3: TGTGCCAGCAGCTCCGGGTCTAGCGGGAGACCCTACGAGCAGTACTTC. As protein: CASSSGSSGRPYEQYF.

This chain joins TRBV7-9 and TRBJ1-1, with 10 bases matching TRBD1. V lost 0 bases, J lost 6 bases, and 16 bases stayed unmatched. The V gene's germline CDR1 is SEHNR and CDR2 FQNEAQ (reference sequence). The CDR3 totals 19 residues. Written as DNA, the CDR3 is TGTGCCAGCAGCTTAGCGATTATAGATTGGGGACAGGGGAATCCTGAAGCTTTCTTT. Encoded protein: CASSLAIIDWGQGNPEAFF.

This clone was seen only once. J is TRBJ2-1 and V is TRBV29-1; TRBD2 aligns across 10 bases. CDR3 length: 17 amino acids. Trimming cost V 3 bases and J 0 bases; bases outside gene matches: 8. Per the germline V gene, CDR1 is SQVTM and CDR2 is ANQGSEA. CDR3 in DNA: TGCAGCGTTGATGGTCCTAGCGGGGGTCGCTCCTACAATGAGCAGTTCTTC. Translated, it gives CSVDGPSGGRSYNEQFF.

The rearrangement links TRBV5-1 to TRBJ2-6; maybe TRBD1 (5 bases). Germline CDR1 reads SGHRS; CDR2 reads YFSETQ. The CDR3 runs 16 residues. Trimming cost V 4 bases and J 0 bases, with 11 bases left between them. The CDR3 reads CASSVTDYSGANVLTF. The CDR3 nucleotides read TGCGCCAGCAGCGTGACAGATTACTCTGGGGCCAACGTCCTGACTTTC.

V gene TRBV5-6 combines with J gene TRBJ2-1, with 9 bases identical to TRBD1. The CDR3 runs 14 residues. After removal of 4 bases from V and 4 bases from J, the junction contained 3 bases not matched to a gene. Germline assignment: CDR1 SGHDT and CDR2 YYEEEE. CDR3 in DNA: TGTGCCAGCAGCCGTGGACAGGGGTACAATGAGCAGTTCTTC. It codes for CASSRGQGYNEQFF.

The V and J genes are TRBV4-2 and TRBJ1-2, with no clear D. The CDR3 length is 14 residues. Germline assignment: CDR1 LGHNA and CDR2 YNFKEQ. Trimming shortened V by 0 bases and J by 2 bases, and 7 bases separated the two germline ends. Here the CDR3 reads CASSQDSVNYGYTF. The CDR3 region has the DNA TGTGCCAGCAGCCAAGATTCAGTCAACTATGGCTACACCTTC.

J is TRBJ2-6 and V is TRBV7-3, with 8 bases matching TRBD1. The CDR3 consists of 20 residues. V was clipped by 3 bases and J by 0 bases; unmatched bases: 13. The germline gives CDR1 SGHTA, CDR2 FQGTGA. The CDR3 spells CASSFWPQGAASSGANVLTF. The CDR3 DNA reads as TGTGCCAGCAGCTTTTGGCCCCAGGGGGCAGCGAGCTCTGGGGCCAACGTCCTGACTTTC. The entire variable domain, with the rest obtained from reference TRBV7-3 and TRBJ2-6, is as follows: GAGVSQTPSNKVTEKGKYVELRCDPISGHTALYWYRQSLGQGPEFLIYFQGTGAADDSGLPNDRFFAVRPEGSVSTLKIQRTERGDSAVYLCASSFWPQGAASSGANVLTFGAGSRLTVL.

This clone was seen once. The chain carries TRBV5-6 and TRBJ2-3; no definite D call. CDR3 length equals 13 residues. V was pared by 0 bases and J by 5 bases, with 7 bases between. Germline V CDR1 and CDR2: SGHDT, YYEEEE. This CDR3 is CASSLVQIDTQYF. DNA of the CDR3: TGTGCCAGCAGCTTGGTCCAGATAGATACGCAGTATTTT. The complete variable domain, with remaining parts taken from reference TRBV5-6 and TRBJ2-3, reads DAGVTQSPTHLIKTRGQQVTLRCSPKSGHDTVSWYQQALGQGPQFIFQYYEEEERQRGNFPDRFSGHQFPNYSSELNVNALLLGDSALYLCASSLVQIDTQYFGPGTRLTVL.

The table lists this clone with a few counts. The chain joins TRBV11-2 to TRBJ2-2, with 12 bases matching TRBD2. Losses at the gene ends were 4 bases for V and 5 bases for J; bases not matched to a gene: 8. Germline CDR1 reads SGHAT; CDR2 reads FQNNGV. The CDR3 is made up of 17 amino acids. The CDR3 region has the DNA TGTGCCAGCAGCTGGACTAGCGGGATGCAATTTACCGGGGAGCTGTTTTTT. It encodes CASSWTSGMQFTGELFF.

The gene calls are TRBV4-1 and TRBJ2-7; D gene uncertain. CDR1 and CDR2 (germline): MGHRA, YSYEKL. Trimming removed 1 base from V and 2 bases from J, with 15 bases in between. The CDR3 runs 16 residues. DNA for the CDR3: TGCGCCAGCAGCCAAGGGGCAGGATCATCCCCCTACGAGCAGTACTTC. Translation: CASSQGAGSSPYEQYF.